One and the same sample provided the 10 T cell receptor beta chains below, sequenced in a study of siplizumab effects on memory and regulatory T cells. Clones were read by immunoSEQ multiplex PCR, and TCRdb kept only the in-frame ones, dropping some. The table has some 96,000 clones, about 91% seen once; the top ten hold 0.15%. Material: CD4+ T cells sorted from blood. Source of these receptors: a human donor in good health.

CDR3 in DNA: TGTGCCAGCAGCCAAGACTTGACTAGCCCCGGGGAGCTGTTTTTT. It codes for CASSQDLTSPGELFF. V is TRBV4-2 and J is TRBJ2-2; 7 nucleotides agree with TRBD2. The CDR3 covers 15 residues. The V gene's germline CDR1 is LGHNA and CDR2 YNFKEQ. Trimming cost V 0 bases and J 6 bases; bases outside gene matches: 4.

CDR3 in DNA: TGTGCCATCGAAGAGCGGGGGGGCACCAATGAGCAGTTCTTC. This gives the protein CAIEERGGTNEQFF. The J gene is TRBJ2-1, the V gene TRBV10-3; 10 positions agree with TRBD2. CDR3 length equals 14 residues. Per the germline V gene, CDR1 is ENHRY and CDR2 is SYGVKD. The trim removed 8 bases at V and 6 bases at J, leaving 7 bases unmatched.

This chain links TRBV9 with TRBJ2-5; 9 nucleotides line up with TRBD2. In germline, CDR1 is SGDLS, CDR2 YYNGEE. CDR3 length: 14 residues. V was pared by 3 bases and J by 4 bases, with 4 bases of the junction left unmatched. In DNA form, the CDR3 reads TGTGCCAGCAGCGGGGGACTAGCTTTAGAGACCCAGTACTTC. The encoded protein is CASSGGLALETQYF.

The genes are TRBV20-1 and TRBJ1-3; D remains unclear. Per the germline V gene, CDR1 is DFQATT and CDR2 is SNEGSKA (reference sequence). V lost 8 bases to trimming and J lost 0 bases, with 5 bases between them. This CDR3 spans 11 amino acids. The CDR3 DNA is TGCAGTACCTACTCTGGAAACACCATATATTTT. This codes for CSTYSGNTIYF.

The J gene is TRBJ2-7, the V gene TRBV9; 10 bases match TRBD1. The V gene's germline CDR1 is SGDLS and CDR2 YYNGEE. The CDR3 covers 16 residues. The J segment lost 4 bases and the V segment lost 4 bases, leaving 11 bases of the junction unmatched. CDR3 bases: TGTGCCAGCAGCCCCCTACCTGGACAGGGGGAATACGAGCAGTACTTC. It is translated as CASSPLPGQGEYEQYF. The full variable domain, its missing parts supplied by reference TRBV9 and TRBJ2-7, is DSGVTQTPKHLITATGQRVTLRCSPRSGDLSVYWYQQSLDQGLQFLIQYYNGEERAKGNILERFSAQQFPDLHSELNLSSLELGDSALYFCASSPLPGQGEYEQYFGPGTRLTVT.

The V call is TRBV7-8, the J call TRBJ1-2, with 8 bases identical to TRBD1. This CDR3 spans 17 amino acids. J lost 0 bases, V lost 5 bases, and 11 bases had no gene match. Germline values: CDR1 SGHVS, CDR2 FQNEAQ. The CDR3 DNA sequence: TGTGCCAGCAGCCAGTGGAGACAGGGGTTAGCTAACTATGGCTACACCTTC. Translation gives CASSQWRQGLANYGYTF.

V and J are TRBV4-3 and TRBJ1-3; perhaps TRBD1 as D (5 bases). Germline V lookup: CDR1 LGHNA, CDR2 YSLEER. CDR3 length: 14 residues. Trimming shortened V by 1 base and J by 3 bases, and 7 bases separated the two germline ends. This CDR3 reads CASSQAGRGNTIYF. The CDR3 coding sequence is TGCGCCAGCAGCCAAGCGGGACGTGGAAACACCATATATTTT.

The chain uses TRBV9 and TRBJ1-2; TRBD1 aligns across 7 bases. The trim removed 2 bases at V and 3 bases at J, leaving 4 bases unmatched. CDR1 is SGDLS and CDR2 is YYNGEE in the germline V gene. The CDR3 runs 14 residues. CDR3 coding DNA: TGTGCCAGCAGCGTCGGCAGGGGGGACTATGGCTACACCTTC. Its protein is CASSVGRGDYGYTF.

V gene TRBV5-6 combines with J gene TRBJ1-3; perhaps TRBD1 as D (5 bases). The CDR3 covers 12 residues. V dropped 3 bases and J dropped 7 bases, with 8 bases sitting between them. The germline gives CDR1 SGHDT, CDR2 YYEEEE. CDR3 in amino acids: CASSWWGNTIYF. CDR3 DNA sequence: TGTGCCAGCAGCTGGTGGGGGAACACCATATATTTT. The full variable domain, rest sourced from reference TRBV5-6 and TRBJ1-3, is DAGVTQSPTHLIKTRGQQVTLRCSPKSGHDTVSWYQQALGQGPQFIFQYYEEEERQRGNFPDRFSGHQFPNYSSELNVNALLLGDSALYLCASSWWGNTIYFGEGSWLTVV.

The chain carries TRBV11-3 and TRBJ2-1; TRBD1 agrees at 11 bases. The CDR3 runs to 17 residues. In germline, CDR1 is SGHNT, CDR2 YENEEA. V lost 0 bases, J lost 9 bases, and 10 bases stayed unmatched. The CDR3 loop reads CASSLEGGTGGMSEQFF. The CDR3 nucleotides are TGTGCCAGCAGCTTAGAAGGCGGGACAGGGGGGATGAGTGAGCAGTTCTTC.